This TCR beta chain stems from a study of breast tumors, draining lymph nodes, adjacent tissues. Study findings and constraints: The data were judged consistent with most tumor T cells coming from lymph node and expanding in tumor.

In its sample, this clonotype ranks as medium-sized. Its cognate antigen is unknown. TCRdb reanalysed the multiplex PCR reads using MiXCR and keeps one entry per CDR3 protein. The table lists about 60,000 distinct CDR3 sequences, 45% to 60% of them singletons. The V gene's germline CDR1 is LNHDA and CDR2 SQIVND (reference sequence). V trimming: 5 bases; J trimming: 1 base; junction bases outside the gene matches: 9. This CDR3 is built from 17 residues. The clonotype comes from a female donor with breast cancer. Some clones in this sample may be carry-over from other donors' samples. What was sequenced was breast tumor tissue. The chain employs TRBV19 and TRBJ2-7; 12 nucleotides line up with TRBD2. This CDR3 reads CASSSLAGGDTSYEQYF. DNA for the CDR3: TGTGCCAGTAGTTCACTAGCGGGAGGCGACACTTCCTACGAGCAGTACTTC.